The clone carrying this TCR beta chain has a single count. The antigen remains unidentified. The data derive from a study of cytomegalovirus exposure and HLA in healthy donors. Overall study results and limits: According to a later analysis, most TCR beta chains associated with CMV appeared HLA-restricted.

Donors counted as nominally healthy when sampled, yet unrecorded immune exposures were likely. The CDR3 totals 16 residues. V lost 3 bases and J 2 bases, leaving 16 bases between the germline ends. Germline V gene data show CDR1 as SGHNT and CDR2 as YENEEA. The PCR had 60 Vbeta and 13 Jbeta primers. The data were produced by immunoSEQ multiplex PCR, yet TCRdb's version contains in-frame clones alone and is incomplete. The sample consists of more than 65,000 clones, approximately 81% of them appearing once. V gene TRBV11-3 combines with J gene TRBJ1-1; no definite D call. The TCR was taken from a woman aged 50 to 65 in good health and CMV-seropositive. Sequencing was performed on PBMCs. The CDR3 DNA reads TGTGCCAGCAGCTTTAGCTTCCTAAGGCAAAACACTGAAGCTTTCTTT. It is translated as CASSFSFLRQNTEAFF.